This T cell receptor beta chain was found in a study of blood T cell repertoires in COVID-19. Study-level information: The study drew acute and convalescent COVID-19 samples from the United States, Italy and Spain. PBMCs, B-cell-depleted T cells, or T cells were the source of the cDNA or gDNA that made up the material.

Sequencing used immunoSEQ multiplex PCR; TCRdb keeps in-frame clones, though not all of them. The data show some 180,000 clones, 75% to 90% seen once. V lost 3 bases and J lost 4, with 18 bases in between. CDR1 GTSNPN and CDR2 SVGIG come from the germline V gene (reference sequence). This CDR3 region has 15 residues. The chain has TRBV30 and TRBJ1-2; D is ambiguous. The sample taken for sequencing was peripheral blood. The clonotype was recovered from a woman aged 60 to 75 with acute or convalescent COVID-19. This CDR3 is CAWRDLGVTTYGYTF. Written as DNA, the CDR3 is TGTGCCTGGAGAGACCTCGGGGTTACGACCTATGGCTACACCTTC.